This T cell receptor (beta chain) is from a study of T cells expressing NK-cell markers. Study-wide context: In sorted CD3+CD56+NKG2C+, CD3+CD56+NKG2C- and CD3+CD56-NKG2C+ T cells, TCR beta repertoires were obtained.

This CDR3 has 15 amino acids. Whole-study results and caveats: The study found dominant NKG2C+ clonotypes at 1.0-7.0% of CD8+ T cells in six donors. The CD3+CD56-NKG2C+ fraction of a handful of donors was likewise dominated by these clonotypes.

TCRdb re-called the 5' RACE reads; one entry per CDR3 protein, DNA not given. The clone table shows 500,000 to 700,000 distinct CDR3 sequences, with the ten largest holding approximately 3.6%. As regards this clonotype: Antigen specificity is unknown.

The receptor was isolated from a man aged 18 to 29 in good health. Input material: blood T cells: a sorted CD56 or NKG2C T cell subset, CD4+ or CD8+ T cells, or bulk PBMC T cells (not recorded which). The chain is built from TRBV12-3 or TRBV12-4 and TRBJ2-7; lacking DNA, the TRBD2 call made by TCRdb goes unchecked. The CDR3 protein is CASSLRGIKPYEQYF.